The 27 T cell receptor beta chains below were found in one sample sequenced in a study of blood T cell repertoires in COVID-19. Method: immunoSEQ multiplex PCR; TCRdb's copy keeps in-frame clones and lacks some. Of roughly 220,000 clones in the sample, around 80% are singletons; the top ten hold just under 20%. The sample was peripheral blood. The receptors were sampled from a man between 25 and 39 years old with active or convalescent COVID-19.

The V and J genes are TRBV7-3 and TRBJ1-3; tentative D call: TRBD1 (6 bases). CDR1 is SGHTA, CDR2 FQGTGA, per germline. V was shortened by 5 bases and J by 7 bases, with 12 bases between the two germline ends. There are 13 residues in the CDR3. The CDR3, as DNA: TGTGCCAGCAGCCGGGACAATGGCAACACCATATATTTT. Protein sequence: CASSRDNGNTIYF.

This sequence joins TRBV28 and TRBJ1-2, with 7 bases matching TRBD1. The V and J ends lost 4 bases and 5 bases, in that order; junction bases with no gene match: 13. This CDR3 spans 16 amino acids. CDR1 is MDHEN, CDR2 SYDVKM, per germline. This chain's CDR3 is CASSSLALTGRYGYTF. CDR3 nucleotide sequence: TGTGCCAGCAGTTCACTCGCGTTGACAGGGAGATATGGCTACACCTTC.

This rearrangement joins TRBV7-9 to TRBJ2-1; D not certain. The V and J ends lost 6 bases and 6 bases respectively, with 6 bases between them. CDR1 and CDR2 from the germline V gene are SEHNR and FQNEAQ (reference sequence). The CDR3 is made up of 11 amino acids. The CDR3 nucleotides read TGTGCCAGCAGGCAGATCAATGAGCAGTTCTTC. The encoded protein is CASRQINEQFF.

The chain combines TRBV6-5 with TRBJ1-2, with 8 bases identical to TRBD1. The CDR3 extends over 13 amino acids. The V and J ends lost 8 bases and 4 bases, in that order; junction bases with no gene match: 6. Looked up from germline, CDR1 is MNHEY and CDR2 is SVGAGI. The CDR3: CASGADRGYGYTF. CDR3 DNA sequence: TGTGCCAGCGGCGCCGACAGGGGCTATGGCTACACCTTC.

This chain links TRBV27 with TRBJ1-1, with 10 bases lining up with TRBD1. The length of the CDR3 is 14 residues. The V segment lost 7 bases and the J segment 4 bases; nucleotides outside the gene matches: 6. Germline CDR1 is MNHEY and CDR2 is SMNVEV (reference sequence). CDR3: CASTRQGAGTEAFF. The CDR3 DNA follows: TGTGCCAGCACCAGACAGGGGGCTGGCACTGAAGCTTTCTTT.

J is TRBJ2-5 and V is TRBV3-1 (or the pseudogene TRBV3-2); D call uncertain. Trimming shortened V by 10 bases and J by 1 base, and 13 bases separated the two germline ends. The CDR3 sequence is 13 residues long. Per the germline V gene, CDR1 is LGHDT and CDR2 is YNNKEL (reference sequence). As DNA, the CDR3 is TGTGCCACCCTCAATAGTGGCCAAGAGACCCAGTACTTC. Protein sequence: CATLNSGQETQYF.

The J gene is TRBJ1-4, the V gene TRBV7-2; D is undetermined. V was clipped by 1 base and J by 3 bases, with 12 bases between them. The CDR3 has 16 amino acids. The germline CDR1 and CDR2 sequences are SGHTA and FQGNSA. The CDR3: CASSLEGRRANEKLFF. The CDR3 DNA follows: TGTGCCAGCAGCTTAGAAGGAAGGAGGGCTAATGAAAAACTGTTTTTT.

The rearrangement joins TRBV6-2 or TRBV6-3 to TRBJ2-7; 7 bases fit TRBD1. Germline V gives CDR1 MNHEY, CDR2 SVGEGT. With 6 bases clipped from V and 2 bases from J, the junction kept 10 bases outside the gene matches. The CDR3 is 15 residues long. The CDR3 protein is CASSNPPDRAYEQYF. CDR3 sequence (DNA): TGTGCCAGCAGCAACCCGCCCGACAGGGCCTACGAGCAGTACTTC.

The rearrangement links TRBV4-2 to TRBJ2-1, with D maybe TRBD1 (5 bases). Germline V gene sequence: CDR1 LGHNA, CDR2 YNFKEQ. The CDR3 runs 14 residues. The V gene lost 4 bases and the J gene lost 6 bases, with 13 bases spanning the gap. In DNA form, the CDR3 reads TGTGCCAGCAGCCCCGTGGGGCCGGTCAATGAGCAGTTCTTC. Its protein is CASSPVGPVNEQFF.

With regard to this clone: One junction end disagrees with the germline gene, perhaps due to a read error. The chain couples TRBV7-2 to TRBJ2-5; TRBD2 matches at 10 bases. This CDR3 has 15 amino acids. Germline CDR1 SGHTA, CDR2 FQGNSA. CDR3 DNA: TGTGCCAGCAGCCTAGCGGGGGCCCTCGGGCAGACCCAGTACTTC. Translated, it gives CASSLAGALGQTQYF.

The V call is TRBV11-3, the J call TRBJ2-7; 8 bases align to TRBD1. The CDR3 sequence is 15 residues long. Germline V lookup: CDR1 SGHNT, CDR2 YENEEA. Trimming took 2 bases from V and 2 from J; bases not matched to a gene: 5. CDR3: CASSLRTGIPYEQYF. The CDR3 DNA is TGTGCCAGCAGCTTAAGGACAGGGATTCCCTACGAGCAGTACTTC.

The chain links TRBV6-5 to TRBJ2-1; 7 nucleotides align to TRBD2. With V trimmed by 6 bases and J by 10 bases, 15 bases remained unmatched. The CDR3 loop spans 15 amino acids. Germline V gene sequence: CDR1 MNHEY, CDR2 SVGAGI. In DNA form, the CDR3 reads TGTGCCAGCAGACACGGGAGGCCGCTATTCGGGGAGCAGTTCTTC. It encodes CASRHGRPLFGEQFF.

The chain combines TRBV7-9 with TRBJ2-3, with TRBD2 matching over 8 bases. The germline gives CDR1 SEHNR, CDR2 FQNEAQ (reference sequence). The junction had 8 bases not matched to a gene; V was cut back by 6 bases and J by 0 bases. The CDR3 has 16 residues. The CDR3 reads CASRLSSGSSTDTQYF. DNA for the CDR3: TGTGCCAGCAGATTGTCTAGCGGGTCTAGCACAGATACGCAGTATTTT.

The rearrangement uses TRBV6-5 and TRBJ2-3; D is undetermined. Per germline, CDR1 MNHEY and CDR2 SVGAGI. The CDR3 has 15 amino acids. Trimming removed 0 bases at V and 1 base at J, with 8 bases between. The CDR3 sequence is CASSYSGARTDTQYF. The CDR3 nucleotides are TGTGCCAGCAGTTACTCTGGAGCGCGCACAGATACGCAGTATTTT.

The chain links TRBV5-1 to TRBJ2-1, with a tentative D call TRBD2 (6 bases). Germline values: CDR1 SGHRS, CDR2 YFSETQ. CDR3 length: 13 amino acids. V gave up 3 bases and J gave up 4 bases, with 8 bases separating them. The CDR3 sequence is CASSSDYYNEQFF. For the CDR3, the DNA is TGCGCCAGCAGCTCGGACTATTACAATGAGCAGTTCTTC. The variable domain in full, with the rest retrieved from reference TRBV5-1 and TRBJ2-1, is KAGVTQTPRYLIKTRGQQVTLSCSPISGHRSVSWYQQTPGQGLQFLFEYFSETQRNKGNFPGRFSGRQFSNSRSEMNVSTLELGDSALYLCASSSDYYNEQFFGPGTRLTVL.

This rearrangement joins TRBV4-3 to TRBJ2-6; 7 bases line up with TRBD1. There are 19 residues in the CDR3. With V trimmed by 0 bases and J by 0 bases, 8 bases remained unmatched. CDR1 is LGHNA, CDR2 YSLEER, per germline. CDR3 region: CASSQDPGQAYSGANVLTF. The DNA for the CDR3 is TGCGCCAGCAGCCAAGATCCCGGACAGGCCTACTCTGGGGCCAACGTCCTGACTTTC.

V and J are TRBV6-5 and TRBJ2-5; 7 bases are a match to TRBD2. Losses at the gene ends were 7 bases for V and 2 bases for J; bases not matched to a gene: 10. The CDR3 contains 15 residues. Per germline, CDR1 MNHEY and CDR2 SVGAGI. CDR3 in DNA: TGTGCCAGCAAGGTCGCGCGGGGGAGGCAAGAGACCCAGTACTTC. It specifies CASKVARGRQETQYF.

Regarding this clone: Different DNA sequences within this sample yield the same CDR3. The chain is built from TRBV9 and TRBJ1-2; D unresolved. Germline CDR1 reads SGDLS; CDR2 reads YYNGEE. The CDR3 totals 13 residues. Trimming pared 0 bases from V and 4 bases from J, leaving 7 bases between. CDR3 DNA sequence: TGTGCCAGCAGCGTAGATGAGGGCTATGGCTACACCTTC. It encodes CASSVDEGYGYTF.

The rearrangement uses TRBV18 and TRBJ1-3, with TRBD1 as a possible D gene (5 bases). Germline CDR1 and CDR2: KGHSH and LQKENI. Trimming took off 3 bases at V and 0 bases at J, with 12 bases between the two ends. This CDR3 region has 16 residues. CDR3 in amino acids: CASSPVDTGSGNTIYF. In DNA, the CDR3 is TGTGCCAGCTCACCGGTGGACACGGGCTCTGGAAACACCATATATTTT. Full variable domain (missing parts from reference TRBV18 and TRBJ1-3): NAGVMQNPRHLVRRRGQEARLRCSPMKGHSHVYWYRQLPEEGLKFMVYLQKENIIDESGMPKERFSAEFPKEGPSILRIQQVVRGDSAAYFCASSPVDTGSGNTIYFGEGSWLTVV.

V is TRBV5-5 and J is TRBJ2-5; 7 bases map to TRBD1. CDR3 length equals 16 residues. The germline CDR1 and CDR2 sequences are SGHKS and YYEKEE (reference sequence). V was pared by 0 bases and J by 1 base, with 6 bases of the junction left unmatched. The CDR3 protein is CASSLAGTVSQETQYF. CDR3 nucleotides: TGTGCCAGCAGCTTGGCCGGGACAGTGAGCCAAGAGACCCAGTACTTC.

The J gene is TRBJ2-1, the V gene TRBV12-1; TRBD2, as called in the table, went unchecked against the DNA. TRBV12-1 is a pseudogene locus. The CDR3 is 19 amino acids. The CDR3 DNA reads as TGTGCCAGCAGCTTAACCTTTGGGACTCCGCGCGGTGAGAACAATGAGCAGTTCTTC. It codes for CASSLTFGTPRGENNEQFF.

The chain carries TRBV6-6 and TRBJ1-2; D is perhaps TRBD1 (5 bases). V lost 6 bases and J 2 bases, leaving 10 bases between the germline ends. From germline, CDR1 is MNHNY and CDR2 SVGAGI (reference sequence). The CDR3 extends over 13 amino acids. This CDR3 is CASRETANYGYTF. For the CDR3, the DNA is TGTGCCAGCAGGGAGACAGCAAACTATGGCTACACCTTC.

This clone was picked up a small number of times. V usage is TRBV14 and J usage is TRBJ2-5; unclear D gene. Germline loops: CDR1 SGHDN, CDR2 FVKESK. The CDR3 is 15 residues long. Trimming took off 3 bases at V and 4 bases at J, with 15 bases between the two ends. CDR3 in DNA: TGTGCCAGCAGCCAGTCGCTTGGAGCACGAGAGACCCAGTACTTC. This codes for CASSQSLGARETQYF.

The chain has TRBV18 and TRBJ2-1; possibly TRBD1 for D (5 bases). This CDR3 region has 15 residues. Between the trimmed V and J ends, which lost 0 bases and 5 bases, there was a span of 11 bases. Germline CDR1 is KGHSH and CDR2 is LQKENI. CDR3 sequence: CASSPPNRIDNEQFF. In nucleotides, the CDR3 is TGTGCCAGCTCACCACCAAACAGGATAGACAATGAGCAGTTCTTC.

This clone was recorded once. The CDR3 is CASSQEAVSTDTQYF. CDR3 coding DNA: TGCGCCAGCAGCCAAGAGGCAGTTAGCACAGATACGCAGTATTTT. The rearrangement links TRBV4-1 to TRBJ2-3; D is unresolved. V gave up 0 bases and J gave up 0 bases, with 7 bases separating them. This CDR3 spans 15 amino acids. Germline V gene lookup returns CDR1 MGHRA and CDR2 YSYEKL.

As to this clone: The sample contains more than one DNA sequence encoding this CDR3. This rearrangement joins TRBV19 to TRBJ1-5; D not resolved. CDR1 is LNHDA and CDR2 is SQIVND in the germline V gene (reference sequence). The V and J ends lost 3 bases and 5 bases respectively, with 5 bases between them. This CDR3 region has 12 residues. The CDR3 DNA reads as TGTGCCAGTAGTATTCGGGATCAGCCCCAGCATTTT. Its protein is CASSIRDQPQHF.

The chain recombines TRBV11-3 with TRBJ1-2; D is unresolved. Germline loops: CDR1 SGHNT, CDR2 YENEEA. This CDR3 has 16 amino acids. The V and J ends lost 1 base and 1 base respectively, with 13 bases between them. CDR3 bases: TGTGCCAGCAGCTTAGTTCAACGGGTGGTTAACTATGGCTACACCTTC. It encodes CASSLVQRVVNYGYTF.